A selection of T cell receptor beta chains follows, all from one sample in a study of OX40 agonist ivuxolimab in advanced cancers. Some clones are missing from TCRdb's copy, which holds only in-frame ones; the method was immunoSEQ multiplex PCR. Found here are 15,000 to 25,000 clones, about 77% of them singletons; the top ten hold under 20%. The source was CD4+ or CD8+ T cells sorted from blood, collected in a trial of the OX40 agonist ivuxolimab. The origin of the receptors is an adult with an advanced solid tumor such as melanoma, head and neck, liver or kidney cancer. Each CDR3 is given with its conserved first and last residue. A D gene is named only where the DNA matches it firmly. Size is omitted from some rows. Given values are once, few, many or a class for expanded clones.

clone_size d_call j_call v_call cdr3_aa cdr3_nt
few NA TRBJ1-1 TRBV5-8 CASSLGMWTEAFF TGTGCCAGCAGCTTGGGAATGTGGACTGAAGCTTTCTTT
few TRBD1 TRBJ2-2 TRBV10-1 CASSESFMTGDWNTGELFF TGCGCCAGCAGTGAGTCGTTCATGACAGGGGACTGGAACACCGGGGAGCTGTTTTTT
NA TRBD1 TRBJ2-7 TRBV7-8 CASSSGRTGINEQYF TGTGCCAGCAGCTCAGGGAGGACAGGGATAAACGAGCAGTACTTC
NA TRBD1 TRBJ2-7 TRBV28 CASSQGPGGYEQYF TGTGCCAGCAGTCAAGGTCCAGGGGGCTACGAGCAGTACTTC
NA NA TRBJ2-3 TRBV7-2 CASSLYGETDTQYF TGTGCCAGCAGCCTATATGGAGAAACAGATACGCAGTATTTT
NA TRBD1 TRBJ1-2 TRBV12-5 CASGLVEGTAYGYTF TGTGCTAGTGGTTTGGTAGAGGGGACAGCCTATGGCTACACCTTC
NA NA TRBJ2-1 TRBV4-3 CASSLGTGSYNEQFF TGCGCCAGCAGCCTCGGGACGGGCTCCTACAATGAGCAGTTCTTC
medium-sized NA TRBJ1-3 TRBV6-1 CASSEYIDRSDSGNTIYF TGTGCCAGCAGTGAATATATTGATAGGTCGGACTCTGGAAACACCATATATTTT
NA NA TRBJ2-7 TRBV5-4 CASSLSGTTYEQYF TGTGCCAGCAGCTTGTCAGGGACGACCTACGAGCAGTACTTC
NA NA TRBJ2-7 TRBV27 CASRVSGGWDEQYF TGTGCCAGCAGGGTGTCTGGGGGATGGGACGAGCAGTACTTC
few NA TRBJ2-2 TRBV6-5 CASSPGTANTGELFF TGTGCCAGCAGTCCCGGGACTGCGAACACCGGGGAGCTGTTTTTT
NA TRBD2 TRBJ2-7 TRBV27 CASSFSGGAGEQYF TGTGCCAGCAGTTTTAGCGGGGGGGCGGGAGAGCAGTACTTC
NA NA TRBJ1-5 TRBV18 CASSPPGSNQPQHF TGTGCCAGCTCACCACCGGGGAGCAATCAGCCCCAGCATTTT
medium-sized NA TRBJ2-1 TRBV5-1 CASSLGPGNEQFF TGCGCCAGCAGCTTGGGGCCCGGAAATGAGCAGTTCTTC
few TRBD2 TRBJ2-2 TRBV5-1 CASSYGLAGGPGTGELFF TGCGCCAGCAGCTACGGACTAGCGGGGGGGCCAGGCACCGGGGAGCTGTTTTTT
NA NA TRBJ2-2 TRBV28 CASKGNTGELFF TGTGCCAGCAAAGGGAACACCGGGGAGCTGTTTTTT
NA NA TRBJ2-3 TRBV29-1 CSVEDPRLTVDTQYF TGCAGCGTTGAAGATCCCAGGTTGACGGTGGATACGCAGTATTTT
NA NA TRBJ1-5 TRBV6-1 CASSVDQGGIQPQHF TGTGCCAGCAGTGTAGACCAGGGCGGTATCCAGCCCCAGCATTTT
NA NA TRBJ1-2 TRBV5-6 CASSPQGDYGYTF TGTGCCAGCAGCCCTCAGGGTGACTATGGCTACACCTTC
few NA TRBJ2-1 TRBV29-1 CSVDYNEQFF TGCAGCGTTGACTACAATGAGCAGTTCTTC
NA NA TRBJ2-3 TRBV5-5 CASSLRGDQVTDTQYF TGTGCCAGCAGCTTGAGGGGGGATCAGGTTACAGATACGCAGTATTTT
NA TRBD1 TRBJ1-1 TRBV16 CASSPTSRTGASNTEAFF TGTGCCAGCAGCCCTACTAGCCGGACAGGGGCCTCGAACACTGAAGCTTTCTTT
NA NA TRBJ2-1 TRBV6-6 CASSYSVQAPNEQFF TGTGCCAGCAGTTACTCGGTCCAGGCCCCCAATGAGCAGTTCTTC
NA NA TRBJ2-1 TRBV29-1 CSPGTYNEQFF TGCAGCCCCGGGACCTACAATGAGCAGTTCTTC
few NA TRBJ2-1 TRBV19 CASSISLGSEQFF TGTGCCAGTAGTATCAGCCTTGGCAGTGAGCAGTTCTTC
NA TRBD2 TRBJ2-1 TRBV12-5 CASGLGTSGDNEQFF TGTGCTAGTGGTTTGGGGACTAGCGGGGATAATGAGCAGTTCTTC
few NA TRBJ1-5 TRBV7-9 CASSLAHSGNQPQHF TGTGCCAGCAGTCTTGCCCACAGTGGCAATCAGCCCCAGCATTTT
NA NA TRBJ2-7 TRBV7-9 CASSATSATSYEQYF TGTGCCAGCAGCGCAACATCAGCTACCTCCTACGAGCAGTACTTC
NA NA TRBJ1-5 TRBV28 CASRLGTHSNQPQHF TGTGCCAGCAGACTCGGGACACATAGCAATCAGCCCCAGCATTTT
NA TRBD1 TRBJ1-1 TRBV19 CASSNGQGPMNTEAFF TGTGCCAGTAGTAACGGACAGGGGCCTATGAACACTGAAGCTTTCTTT
NA NA TRBJ2-1 TRBV4-3 CASSQEKGWVSSYNEQFF TGCGCCAGCAGCCAAGAAAAGGGCTGGGTAAGCTCCTACAATGAGCAGTTCTTC
once TRBD1 TRBJ1-4 TRBV2 CASTDRGRQEKLFF TGTGCCAGCACGGACAGGGGAAGACAGGAAAAACTGTTTTTT
NA NA TRBJ2-7 TRBV27 CASSPSRLGTYEQYF TGTGCCAGCAGTCCCAGTAGACTGGGAACCTACGAGCAGTACTTC
NA NA TRBJ2-3 TRBV27 CASGAPTDTQYF TGTGCCAGTGGGGCCCCCACAGATACGCAGTATTTT
NA NA TRBJ2-2 TRBV6-4 CASSDQGPPGELFF TGTGCCAGCAGTGACCAGGGGCCACCCGGGGAGCTGTTTTTT
once TRBD2 TRBJ2-1 TRBV10-2 CASGGYGAGGPVYEQFF TGCGCCAGCGGGGGGTATGGGGCGGGAGGGCCCGTCTATGAGCAGTTCTTC
NA TRBD1 TRBJ2-2 TRBV10-2 CASYDRGNTGELFF TGCGCCAGCTATGACAGGGGGAATACCGGGGAGCTGTTTTTT
NA NA TRBJ2-7 TRBV6-5 CASSQGRGVNEQYF TGTGCCAGCAGCCAGGGACGGGGAGTTAACGAGCAGTACTTC
NA NA TRBJ1-2 TRBV27 CAGGDIGYTF TGTGCAGGCGGCGACATTGGCTACACCTTC
NA NA TRBJ1-5 TRBV29-1 CSVQDGSGHSQPQHF TGCAGCGTTCAGGATGGTTCGGGGCATAGTCAGCCCCAGCATTTT
NA NA TRBJ1-1 TRBV9 CASSFRVNTEAFF TGTGCCAGCAGCTTCCGAGTGAACACTGAAGCTTTCTTT
NA NA TRBJ2-7 TRBV5-6 CASSPRDVGSYEQYF TGTGCCAGCAGCCCCCGGGACGTCGGATCCTACGAGCAGTACTTC
NA NA TRBJ2-7 TRBV27 CASSLGDASYEQYF TGTGCCAGCAGTTTAGGGGACGCATCCTACGAGCAGTACTTC
medium-sized TRBD2 TRBJ2-3 TRBV4-3 CASSRIGGASGTDTQYF TGCGCCAGCAGCCGAATCGGGGGGGCATCCGGCACAGATACGCAGTATTTT
medium-sized NA TRBJ1-5 TRBV19 CASREDISSQSAQHF TGTGCCAGTAGAGAGGACATCTCCTCGCAATCGGCCCAGCATTTT
few TRBD2 TRBJ2-5 TRBV5-4 CASSFGLAGGPIPRETQYF TGTGCCAGCAGCTTCGGACTAGCGGGGGGGCCCATACCAAGAGAGACCCAGTACTTC
NA TRBD1 TRBJ1-1 TRBV30 CAWRHPGQGAEAFF TGTGCCTGGAGACATCCGGGACAGGGCGCTGAAGCTTTCTTT
NA NA TRBJ2-5 TRBV7-9 CASKRTEETQYF TGTGCCAGCAAAAGGACAGAAGAGACCCAGTACTTC
NA NA TRBJ1-3 TRBV6-5 CASSVGTASGNTIYF TGTGCCAGCAGTGTCGGGACGGCCTCTGGAAACACCATATATTTT
NA NA TRBJ2-2 TRBV7-2 CASSLYYTGELFF TGTGCCAGCAGCTTATATTACACCGGGGAGCTGTTTTTT
NA NA TRBJ2-7 TRBV10-2 CASSEGAYEQYF TGCGCCAGCAGTGAAGGCGCCTACGAGCAGTACTTC
NA NA TRBJ2-1 TRBV7-2 CASTLLLVDEQFF TGTGCCAGCACCCTGCTGTTAGTCGATGAGCAGTTCTTC